A selection of T cell receptor beta chains follows, all from one sample in a study of control samples from healthy donors and cancer patients. Sequencing used immunoSEQ multiplex PCR; TCRdb keeps in-frame clones, though not all of them. This table has about 58,000 clones, nearly 90% appearing once. Source material: PBMCs. These receptors all come from a man between 60 and 70 years old with colorectal cancer. Both conserved end residues are part of each CDR3. The D gene is left open where the match is weak. Rows give clone size only sometimes, using once, few, many, or a class for an expanded clone.

TRBJ1-6 | TRBV28 | - | - | CASGPRTNSPLHF | TGTGCCAGCGGCCCCCGAACGAATTCACCCCTCCACTTT
TRBJ2-7 | TRBV4-1 | TRBD2 | once | CASSHGTSGGARSREQYF | TGCGCCAGCAGCCACGGGACTAGCGGGGGGGCGAGAAGTCGCGAGCAGTACTTC
TRBJ2-1 | TRBV11-3 | - | - | CASSTPGRGTYNEQFF | TGTGCCAGCAGCACCCCAGGCAGGGGAACCTACAATGAGCAGTTCTTC
TRBJ2-4 | TRBV2 | - | once | CASSGGKAKNIQYF | TGTGCCAGCAGTGGGGGAAAAGCCAAAAACATTCAGTACTTC
TRBJ2-7 | TRBV5-1 | - | - | CASSQQGYEQYF | TGCGCCAGCAGCCAGCAGGGTTACGAGCAGTACTTC
TRBJ2-1 | TRBV12-3/TRBV12-4 | - | - | CASSLTGYELFF | TGTGCCAGCAGTTTAACAGGGTACGAGCTGTTCTTC
TRBJ2-7 | TRBV28 | TRBD1 | - | CASSLAGTGSYEQYF | TGTGCCAGCAGTTTGGCCGGGACAGGGTCCTACGAGCAGTACTTC
TRBJ1-1 | TRBV4-1 | - | - | CASSLGPGSTEAFF | TGCGCCAGCAGTCTCGGGCCGGGTTCCACTGAAGCTTTCTTT
TRBJ1-4 | TRBV18 | - | once | CASSSNVNEKLFF | TGTGCCAGCTCATCCAATGTAAATGAAAAACTGTTTTTT
TRBJ2-3 | TRBV7-8 | - | - | CASSLMRFGTDTQYF | TGTGCCAGCAGCTTAATGAGGTTTGGGACAGATACGCAGTATTTT
TRBJ1-4 | TRBV3-1/TRBV3-2 | - | - | CASSRNNEKLFF | TGTGCCAGCAGCCGGAATAATGAAAAACTGTTTTTT
TRBJ1-1 | TRBV5-6 | - | - | CASSRGPGSFF | TGTGCCAGCAGCCGGGGCCCTGGGTCTTTCTTT
TRBJ2-1 | TRBV7-9 | TRBD2 | - | CASSLDGGAYNEQFF | TGTGCCAGCAGCTTGGACGGGGGGGCCTACAATGAGCAGTTCTTC
TRBJ1-1 | TRBV2 | - | once | CASSLHNTEAFF | TGTGCCAGCAGCCTACATAACACTGAAGCTTTCTTT
TRBJ2-1 | TRBV5-5 | - | - | CASSFGQTPLYNEQFF | TGTGCCAGCAGCTTCGGGCAGACCCCCCTCTACAATGAGCAGTTCTTC
TRBJ1-5 | TRBV20-1 | - | - | CSASLGGIQPQHF | TGCAGTGCTAGTCTGGGGGGGATTCAGCCCCAGCATTTT
TRBJ1-1 | TRBV2 | TRBD1 | few | CASSSEQGSTEAFF | TGTGCCAGCAGCTCGGAACAGGGGAGCACTGAAGCTTTCTTT
TRBJ2-2 | TRBV9 | - | - | CASSDAGRTGELFF | TGTGCCAGCAGCGATGCGGGACGCACCGGGGAGCTGTTTTTT
TRBJ2-1 | TRBV12-5 | TRBD1 | once | CASGLGGPSSYNEQFF | TGTGCTAGTGGTTTAGGGGGCCCAAGCTCCTACAATGAGCAGTTCTTC
TRBJ1-1 | TRBV5-5 | - | - | CASSFLDDTEAFF | TGTGCCAGCAGCTTCCTGGACGACACTGAAGCTTTCTTT
TRBJ1-2 | TRBV3-1/TRBV3-2 | - | - | CASSPGGLSLSNYGYTF | TGTGCCAGCAGCCCGGGGGGACTCTCTCTGTCTAACTATGGCTACACCTTC
TRBJ2-2 | TRBV6-5 | TRBD1 | once | CASSWGQANTGELFF | TGTGCCAGCAGTTGGGGACAGGCGAACACCGGGGAGCTGTTTTTT
TRBJ2-3 | TRBV7-6 | - | - | CASSLGRGSRTDTQYF | TGTGCCAGCAGCTTGGGTCGGGGGTCCCGCACAGATACGCAGTATTTT
TRBJ2-7 | TRBV11-3 | - | - | CASSLERGTYEQYF | TGTGCCAGCAGCTTAGAACGGGGGACCTACGAGCAGTACTTC
TRBJ2-2 | TRBV9 | - | - | CASSVVVTGELFF | TGTGCCAGCAGCGTAGTTGTTACCGGGGAGCTGTTTTTT
TRBJ2-7 | TRBV5-1 | - | - | CASSPPGQTYEQYF | TGCGCCAGCAGCCCCCCGGGTCAGACCTACGAGCAGTACTTC
TRBJ1-1 | TRBV28 | - | - | CASSLKRANTEAFF | TGTGCCAGCAGTTTAAAACGTGCGAACACTGAAGCTTTCTTT
TRBJ1-6 | TRBV9 | - | - | CASSVGGDYNSPLHF | TGTGCCAGCAGCGTAGGAGGGGATTATAATTCACCCCTCCACTTT
TRBJ1-1 | TRBV11-3 | - | - | CASSPNWAAGNTEAFF | TGTGCCAGCAGCCCTAATTGGGCGGCAGGCAACACTGAAGCTTTCTTT
TRBJ2-1 | TRBV3-1/TRBV3-2 | - | - | CASSQDVVDEQFF | TGTGCCAGCAGCCAAGATGTGGTAGATGAGCAGTTCTTC
TRBJ1-5 | TRBV5-1 | - | - | CASSLAYIGNQPQHF | TGCGCCAGCAGCTTGGCCTATATTGGCAATCAGCCCCAGCATTTT
TRBJ1-4 | TRBV4-3 | - | - | CASSRIPRGLNEKLFF | TGCGCCAGCAGCCGCATCCCGCGGGGGTTGAATGAAAAACTGTTTTTT
TRBJ2-7 | TRBV7-8 | - | once | CASSSTGATYEQYF | TGTGCCAGCAGCTCCACCGGGGCCACCTACGAGCAGTACTTC
TRBJ2-1 | TRBV25-1 | TRBD2 | - | CASSDLPGLAGGNEQFF | TGTGCCAGCAGTGACCTACCGGGACTAGCGGGAGGTAATGAGCAGTTCTTC
TRBJ1-4 | TRBV5-1 | - | - | CASSDGTTNEKLFF | TGCGCCAGCAGCGACGGCACAACTAATGAAAAACTGTTTTTT
TRBJ1-1 | TRBV6-5 | - | - | CASRLDRNLNTEAFF | TGTGCCAGCAGGCTTGACAGAAATTTGAACACTGAAGCTTTCTTT
TRBJ1-3 | TRBV7-2 | - | - | CASTQGFSGNTIYF | TGTGCCAGCACCCAGGGTTTCTCTGGAAACACCATATATTTT
TRBJ2-7 | TRBV27 | TRBD1 | once | CASSRTGYEQYF | TGTGCCAGCAGCCGGACAGGTTACGAGCAGTACTTC
TRBJ2-2 | TRBV30 | - | - | CAWSVAGTGELFF | TGTGCCTGGAGTGTTGCAGGGACCGGGGAGCTGTTTTTT
TRBJ2-7 | TRBV5-1 | - | - | CASSLEAGAFYEQYF | TGCGCCAGCAGCTTGGAGGCAGGGGCCTTCTACGAGCAGTACTTC
TRBJ1-5 | TRBV6-2/TRBV6-3 | - | once | CASSYTQGFSQPQHF | TGTGCCAGCAGTTACACGCAGGGGTTCAGTCAGCCCCAGCATTTT
TRBJ2-2 | TRBV30 | TRBD1 | - | CALGQAYTGELFF | TGTGCTCTGGGACAGGCCTACACCGGGGAGCTGTTTTTT
TRBJ2-5 | TRBV7-3 | - | - | CASSSGLQETQYF | TGTGCCAGCAGCTCGGGACTCCAAGAGACCCAGTACTTC
TRBJ2-2 | TRBV4-2 | - | - | CASSQEGRVSGELFF | TGTGCCAGCAGCCAAGAAGGCAGGGTTTCAGGGGAGCTGTTTTTT
TRBJ2-7 | TRBV19 | TRBD2 | - | CASSITSGTYEQYF | TGTGCCAGTAGTATAACTAGCGGGACCTACGAGCAGTACTTC
TRBJ1-5 | TRBV19 | - | - | CASSPSNSQPQHF | TGTGCCAGTAGTCCTTCCAACAGTCAGCCCCAGCATTTT
TRBJ2-7 | TRBV5-1 | - | - | CASTGNYEQYF | TGCGCCAGCACAGGGAACTACGAGCAGTACTTC
TRBJ1-5 | TRBV27 | - | - | CASSSNAQGYQPQHF | TGTGCCAGCAGTTCCAACGCTCAGGGATATCAGCCCCAGCATTTT
TRBJ1-5 | TRBV24-1 | - | - | CATSDANRVDQPQHF | TGTGCCACCAGTGACGCCAACAGGGTTGATCAGCCCCAGCATTTT
TRBJ1-1 | TRBV4-1 | - | - | CASRQGVMNTEAFF | TGCGCCAGCAGACAAGGGGTCATGAACACTGAAGCTTTCTTT
TRBJ2-5 | TRBV2 | - | - | CASTGRRQETQYF | TGTGCCAGCACTGGACGTAGACAAGAGACCCAGTACTTC